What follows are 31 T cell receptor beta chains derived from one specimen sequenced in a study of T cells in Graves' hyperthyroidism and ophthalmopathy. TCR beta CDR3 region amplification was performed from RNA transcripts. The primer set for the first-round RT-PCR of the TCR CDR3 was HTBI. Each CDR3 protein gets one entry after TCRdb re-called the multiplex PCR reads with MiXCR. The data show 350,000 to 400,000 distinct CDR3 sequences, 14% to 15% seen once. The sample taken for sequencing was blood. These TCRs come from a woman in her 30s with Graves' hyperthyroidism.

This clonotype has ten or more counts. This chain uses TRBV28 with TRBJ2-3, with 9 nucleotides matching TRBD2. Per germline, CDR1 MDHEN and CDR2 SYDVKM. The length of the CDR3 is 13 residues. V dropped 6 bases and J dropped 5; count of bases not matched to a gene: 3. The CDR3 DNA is TGTGCCAGCAGGGTAGCGGGAGTAGATACGCAGTATTTT. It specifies CASRVAGVDTQYF.

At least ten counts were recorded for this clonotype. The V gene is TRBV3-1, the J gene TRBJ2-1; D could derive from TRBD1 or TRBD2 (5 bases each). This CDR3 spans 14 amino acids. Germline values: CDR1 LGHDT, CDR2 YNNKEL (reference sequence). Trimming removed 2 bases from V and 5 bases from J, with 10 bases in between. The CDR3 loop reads CASSQWDRDNEQFF. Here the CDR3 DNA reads TGTGCCAGCAGCCAATGGGACCGAGACAATGAGCAGTTCTTC.

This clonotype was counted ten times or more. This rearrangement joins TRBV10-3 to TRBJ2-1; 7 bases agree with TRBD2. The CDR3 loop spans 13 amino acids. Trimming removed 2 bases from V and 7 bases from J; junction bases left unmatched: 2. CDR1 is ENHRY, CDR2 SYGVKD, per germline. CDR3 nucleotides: TGTGCCATCAGTGAGCGGGAGGATAATGAGCAGTTCTTC. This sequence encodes CAISEREDNEQFF.

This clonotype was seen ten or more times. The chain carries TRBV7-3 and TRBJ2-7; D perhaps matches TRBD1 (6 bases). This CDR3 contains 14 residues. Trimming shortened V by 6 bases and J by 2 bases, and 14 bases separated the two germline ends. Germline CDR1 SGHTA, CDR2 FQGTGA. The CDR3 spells CASSPGTSTYEQYF. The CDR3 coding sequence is TGTGCCAGCAGTCCCGGGACATCCACCTACGAGCAGTACTTC.

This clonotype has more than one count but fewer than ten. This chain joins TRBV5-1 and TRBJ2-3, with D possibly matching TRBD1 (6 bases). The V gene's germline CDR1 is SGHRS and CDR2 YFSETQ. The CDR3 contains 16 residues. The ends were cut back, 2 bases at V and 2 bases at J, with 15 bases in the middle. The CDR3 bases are TGCGCCAGCAGCTTTAGGACAGAGTTTATCACAGATACGCAGTATTTT. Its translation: CASSFRTEFITDTQYF.

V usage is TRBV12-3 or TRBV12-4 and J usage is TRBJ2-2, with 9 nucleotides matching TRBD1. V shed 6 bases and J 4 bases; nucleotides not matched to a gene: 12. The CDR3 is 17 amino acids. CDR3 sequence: CASRGGGQGSGTGELFF. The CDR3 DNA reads TGTGCCAGCAGGGGGGGGGGACAGGGTTCAGGCACCGGGGAGCTGTTTTTT.

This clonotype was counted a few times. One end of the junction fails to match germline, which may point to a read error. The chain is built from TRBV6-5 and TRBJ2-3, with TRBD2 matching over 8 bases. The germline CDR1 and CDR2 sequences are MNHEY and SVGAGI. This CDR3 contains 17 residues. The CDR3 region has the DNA TGTGCCAGCAGTTACTCGCTGATCGGGAGGGTAGCAGATGCGCAGTATTTT. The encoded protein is CASSYSLIGRVADAQYF.

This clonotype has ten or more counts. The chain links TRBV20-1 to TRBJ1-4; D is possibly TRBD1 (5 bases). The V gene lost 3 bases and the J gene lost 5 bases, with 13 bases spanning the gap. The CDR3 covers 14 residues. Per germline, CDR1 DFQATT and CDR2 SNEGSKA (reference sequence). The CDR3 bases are TGCAGTGCTAGGGTCTCGGGGACGAATGAAAAACTGTTTTTT. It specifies CSARVSGTNEKLFF.

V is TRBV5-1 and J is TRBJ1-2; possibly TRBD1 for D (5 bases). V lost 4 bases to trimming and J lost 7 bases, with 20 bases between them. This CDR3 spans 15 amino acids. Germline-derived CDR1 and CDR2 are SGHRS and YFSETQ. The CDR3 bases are TGCGCCAGCAGCCTCCGGGACGCCGGGCTAGGTGGCTACACCTTC. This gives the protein CASSLRDAGLGGYTF.

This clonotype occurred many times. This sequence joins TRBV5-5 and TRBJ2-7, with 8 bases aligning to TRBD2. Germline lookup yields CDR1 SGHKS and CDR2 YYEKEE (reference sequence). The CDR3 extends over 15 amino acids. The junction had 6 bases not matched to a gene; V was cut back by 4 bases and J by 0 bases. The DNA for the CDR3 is TGTGCCAGCAGCCGAGTCGGGACTAGCTCCTACGAGCAGTACTTC. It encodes CASSRVGTSSYEQYF.

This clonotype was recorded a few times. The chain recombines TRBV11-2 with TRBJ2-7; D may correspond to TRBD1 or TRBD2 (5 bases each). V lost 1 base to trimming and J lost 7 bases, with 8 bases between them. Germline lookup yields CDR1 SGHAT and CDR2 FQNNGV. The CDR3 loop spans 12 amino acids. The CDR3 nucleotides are TGTGCCAGCAGCTTAGTGGGGGAGGAGCAGTACTTC. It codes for CASSLVGEEQYF. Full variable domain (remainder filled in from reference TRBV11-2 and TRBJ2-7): EAGVAQSPRYKIIEKRQSVAFWCNPISGHATLYWYQQILGQGPKLLIQFQNNGVVDDSQLPKDRFSAERLKGVDSTLKIQPAKLEDSAVYLCASSLVGEEQYFGPGTRLTVT.

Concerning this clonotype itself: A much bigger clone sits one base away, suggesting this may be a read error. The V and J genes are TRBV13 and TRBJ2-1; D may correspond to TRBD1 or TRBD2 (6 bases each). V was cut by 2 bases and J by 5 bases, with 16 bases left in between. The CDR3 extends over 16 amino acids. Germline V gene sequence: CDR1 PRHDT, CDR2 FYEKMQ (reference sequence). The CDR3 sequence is CASSLNGGRNHNEQFF. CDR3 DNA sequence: TGTGCCAGCAGCTTAAATGGGGGGCGGAATCACAATGAGCAGTTCTTC.

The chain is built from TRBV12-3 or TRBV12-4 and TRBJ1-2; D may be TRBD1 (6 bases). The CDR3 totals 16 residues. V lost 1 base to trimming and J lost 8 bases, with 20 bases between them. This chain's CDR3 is CASSLGTDPEGGGYTF. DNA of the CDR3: TGTGCCAGCAGTTTAGGGACAGACCCCGAGGGGGGAGGCTACACCTTC.

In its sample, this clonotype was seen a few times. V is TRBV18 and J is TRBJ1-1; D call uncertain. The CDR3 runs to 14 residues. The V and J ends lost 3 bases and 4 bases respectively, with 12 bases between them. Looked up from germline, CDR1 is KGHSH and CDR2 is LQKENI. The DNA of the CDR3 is TGTGCCAGCTCACCGGTAACTCCGGGCACTGAAGCTTTCTTT. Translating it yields CASSPVTPGTEAFF.

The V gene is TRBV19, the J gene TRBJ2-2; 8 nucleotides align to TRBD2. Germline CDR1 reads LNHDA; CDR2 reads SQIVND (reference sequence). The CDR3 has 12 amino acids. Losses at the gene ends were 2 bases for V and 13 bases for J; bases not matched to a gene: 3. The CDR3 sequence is CASSISGSWLFF. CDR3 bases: TGTGCCAGTAGTATAAGCGGGAGTTGGCTGTTTTTT. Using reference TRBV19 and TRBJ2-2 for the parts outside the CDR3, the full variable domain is DGGITQSPKYLFRKEGQNVTLSCEQNLNHDAMYWYRQDPGQGLRLIYYSQIVNDFQKGDIAEGYSVSREKKESFPLTVTSAQKNPTAFYLCASSISGSWLFFGEGSRLTVL.

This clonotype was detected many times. CDR3 loop: CASSLWSASNQPQHF. The CDR3 DNA sequence: TGTGCCAGCAGCTTATGGTCAGCTAGCAATCAGCCCCAGCATTTT. This chain uses TRBV7-2 with TRBJ1-5; D is uncertain. The CDR3 runs to 15 residues. Germline V gene lookup returns CDR1 SGHTA and CDR2 FQGNSA. V was pared by 2 bases and J by 0 bases, with 8 bases between.

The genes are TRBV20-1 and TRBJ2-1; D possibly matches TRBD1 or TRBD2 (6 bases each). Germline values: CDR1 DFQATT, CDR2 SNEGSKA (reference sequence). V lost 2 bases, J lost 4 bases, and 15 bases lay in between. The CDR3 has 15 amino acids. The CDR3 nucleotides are TGCAGTGCTAGAAAGGGGGGACAACTATACAATGAGCAGTTCTTC. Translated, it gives CSARKGGQLYNEQFF.

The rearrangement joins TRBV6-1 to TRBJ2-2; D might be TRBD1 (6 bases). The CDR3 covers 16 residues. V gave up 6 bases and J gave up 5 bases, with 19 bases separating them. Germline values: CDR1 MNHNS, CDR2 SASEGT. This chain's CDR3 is CASRASGQGKTGELFF. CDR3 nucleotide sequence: TGTGCCAGCAGGGCATCTGGGCAGGGGAAGACCGGGGAGCTGTTTTTT.

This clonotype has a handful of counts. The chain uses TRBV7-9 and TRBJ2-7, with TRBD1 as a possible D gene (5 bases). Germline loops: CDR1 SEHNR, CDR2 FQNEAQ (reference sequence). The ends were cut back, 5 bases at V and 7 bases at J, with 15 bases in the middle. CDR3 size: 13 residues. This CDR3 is CASSLQDPWEQYF. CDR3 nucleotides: TGTGCCAGCAGCCTACAGGATCCTTGGGAGCAGTACTTC. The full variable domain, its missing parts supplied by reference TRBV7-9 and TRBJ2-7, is DTGVSQNPRHKITKRGQNVTFRCDPISEHNRLYWYRQTLGQGPEFLTYFQNEAQLEKSRLLSDRFSAERPKGSFSTLEIQRTEQGDSAMYLCASSLQDPWEQYFGPGTRLTVT.

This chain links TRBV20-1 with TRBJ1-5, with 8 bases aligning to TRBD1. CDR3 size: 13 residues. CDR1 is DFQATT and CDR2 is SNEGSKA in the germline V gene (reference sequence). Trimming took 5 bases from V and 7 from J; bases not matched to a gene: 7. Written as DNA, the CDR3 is TGCAGTGCTCGACGACAGGGGCCACAGCCCCAGCATTTT. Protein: CSARRQGPQPQHF.

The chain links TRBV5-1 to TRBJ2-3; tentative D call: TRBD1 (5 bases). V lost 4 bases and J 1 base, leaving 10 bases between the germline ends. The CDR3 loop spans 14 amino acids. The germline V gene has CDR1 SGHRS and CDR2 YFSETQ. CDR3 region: CASSTKGGTDTQYF. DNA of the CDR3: TGCGCCAGCAGCACGAAAGGGGGCACAGATACGCAGTATTTT.

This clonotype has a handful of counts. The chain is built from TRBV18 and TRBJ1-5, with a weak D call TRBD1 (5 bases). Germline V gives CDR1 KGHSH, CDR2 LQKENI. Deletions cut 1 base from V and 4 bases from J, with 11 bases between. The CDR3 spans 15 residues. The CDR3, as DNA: TGTGCCAGCTCACCACGTGAGGGGAAAAATCAGCCCCAGCATTTT. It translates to CASSPREGKNQPQHF. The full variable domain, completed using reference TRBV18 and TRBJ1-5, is NAGVMQNPRHLVRRRGQEARLRCSPMKGHSHVYWYRQLPEEGLKFMVYLQKENIIDESGMPKERFSAEFPKEGPSILRIQQVVRGDSAAYFCASSPREGKNQPQHFGDGTRLSIL.

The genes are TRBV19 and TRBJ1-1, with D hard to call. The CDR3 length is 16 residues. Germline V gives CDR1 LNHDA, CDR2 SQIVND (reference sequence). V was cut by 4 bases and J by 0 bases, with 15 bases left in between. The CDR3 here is CASSTTRLRMNTEAFF. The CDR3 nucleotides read TGTGCCAGTAGTACCACCCGACTTAGAATGAACACTGAAGCTTTCTTT.

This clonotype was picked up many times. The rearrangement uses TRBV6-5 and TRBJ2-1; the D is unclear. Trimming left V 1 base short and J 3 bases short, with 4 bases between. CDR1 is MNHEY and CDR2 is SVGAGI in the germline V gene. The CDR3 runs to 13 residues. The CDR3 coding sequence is TGTGCCAGCAGTTACTATGGCTACAATGAGCAGTTCTTC. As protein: CASSYYGYNEQFF.

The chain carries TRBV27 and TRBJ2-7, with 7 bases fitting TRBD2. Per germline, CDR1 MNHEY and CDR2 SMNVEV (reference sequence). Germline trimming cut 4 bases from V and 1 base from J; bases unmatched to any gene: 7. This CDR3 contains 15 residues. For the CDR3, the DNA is TGTGCCAGCAGTTCTACTAGCGCGATTTCCTACGAGCAGTACTTC. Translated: CASSSTSAISYEQYF.

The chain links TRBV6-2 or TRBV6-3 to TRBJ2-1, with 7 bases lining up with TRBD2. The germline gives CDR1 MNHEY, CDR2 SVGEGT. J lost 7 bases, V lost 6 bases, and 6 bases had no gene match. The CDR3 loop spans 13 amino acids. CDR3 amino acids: CASSRDYGNEQFF. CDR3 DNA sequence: TGTGCCAGCAGCCGGGACTACGGGAATGAGCAGTTCTTC.

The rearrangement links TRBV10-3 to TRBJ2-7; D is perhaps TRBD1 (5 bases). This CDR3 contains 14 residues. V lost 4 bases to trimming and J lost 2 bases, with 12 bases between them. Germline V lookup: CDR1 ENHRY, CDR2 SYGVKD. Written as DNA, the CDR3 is TGTGCCATCAGTGCCAACAGGCTAACCTACGAGCAGTACTTC. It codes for CAISANRLTYEQYF.

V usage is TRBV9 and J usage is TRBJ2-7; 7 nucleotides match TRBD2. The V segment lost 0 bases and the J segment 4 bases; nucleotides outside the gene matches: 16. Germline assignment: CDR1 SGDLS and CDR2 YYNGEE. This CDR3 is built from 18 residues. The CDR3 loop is CASSVGPLWGGQDYEQYF. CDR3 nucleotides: TGTGCCAGCAGCGTAGGCCCCCTTTGGGGGGGTCAAGATTACGAGCAGTACTTC. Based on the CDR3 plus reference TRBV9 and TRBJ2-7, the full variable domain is DSGVTQTPKHLITATGQRVTLRCSPRSGDLSVYWYQQSLDQGLQFLIQYYNGEERAKGNILERFSAQQFPDLHSELNLSSLELGDSALYFCASSVGPLWGGQDYEQYFGPGTRLTVT.

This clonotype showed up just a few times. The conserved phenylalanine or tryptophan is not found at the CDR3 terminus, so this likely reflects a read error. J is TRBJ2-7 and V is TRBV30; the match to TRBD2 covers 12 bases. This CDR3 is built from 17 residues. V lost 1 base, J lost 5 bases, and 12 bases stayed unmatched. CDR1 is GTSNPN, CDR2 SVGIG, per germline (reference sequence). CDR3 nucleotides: TGTGCCTGGAGTGCAAGGACGTGGACTAGCGGGACCCACGAGCAGTACCTC. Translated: CAWSARTWTSGTHEQYL.

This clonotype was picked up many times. This CDR3 reads CASSLLAGGRYIQYF. The DNA for the CDR3 is TGTGCCAGCAGTTTGTTAGCGGGAGGCCGGTACATTCAGTACTTC. V usage is TRBV28 and J usage is TRBJ2-4; 10 positions match TRBD2. Germline loops: CDR1 MDHEN, CDR2 SYDVKM. V lost 3 bases, J lost 8 bases, and 7 bases stayed unmatched. The CDR3 is 15 residues long.

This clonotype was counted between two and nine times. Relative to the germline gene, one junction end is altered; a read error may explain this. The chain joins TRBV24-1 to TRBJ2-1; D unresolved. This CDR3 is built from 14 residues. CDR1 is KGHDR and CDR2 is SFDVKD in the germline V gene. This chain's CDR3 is CATSGETTYDEQFF. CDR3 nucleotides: TGTGCCACCAGTGGAGAGACGACCTACGATGAGCAGTTCTTC.